This TCR beta chain stems from a study of blood T cell repertoires in COVID-19. Study in general: Specimens from acute and convalescent COVID-19 originated in the United States, Italy and Spain. From T cells, B-cell-depleted T cells, or PBMCs came the material, which was cDNA or gDNA.

V trimming: 1 base; J trimming: 6 bases; junction bases outside the gene matches: 4. Germline V gives CDR1 MNHEY, CDR2 SMNVEV (reference sequence). The CDR3 length is 16 residues. Methods used by the authors: Nucleated cell number was recorded as an estimate derived from reference gene primer amplification. Repertoires were generated with immunoSEQ multiplex PCR, while TCRdb's copy carries only in-frame clones and drops some. V and J calls and clone size are given by that table; D and trimming were obtained from the DNA. Of around 340,000 clones in the sample, around 83% were seen once. The clonotype originates from a man aged 25 to 45 with active or convalescent COVID-19. The gene calls are TRBV27 and TRBJ1-5; 12 positions agree with TRBD1. Material: peripheral blood. The chain's CDR3 is CASSLLGQGASQPQHF. For the CDR3, the DNA is TGTGCCAGCAGTTTATTGGGACAGGGGGCAAGTCAGCCCCAGCATTTT.